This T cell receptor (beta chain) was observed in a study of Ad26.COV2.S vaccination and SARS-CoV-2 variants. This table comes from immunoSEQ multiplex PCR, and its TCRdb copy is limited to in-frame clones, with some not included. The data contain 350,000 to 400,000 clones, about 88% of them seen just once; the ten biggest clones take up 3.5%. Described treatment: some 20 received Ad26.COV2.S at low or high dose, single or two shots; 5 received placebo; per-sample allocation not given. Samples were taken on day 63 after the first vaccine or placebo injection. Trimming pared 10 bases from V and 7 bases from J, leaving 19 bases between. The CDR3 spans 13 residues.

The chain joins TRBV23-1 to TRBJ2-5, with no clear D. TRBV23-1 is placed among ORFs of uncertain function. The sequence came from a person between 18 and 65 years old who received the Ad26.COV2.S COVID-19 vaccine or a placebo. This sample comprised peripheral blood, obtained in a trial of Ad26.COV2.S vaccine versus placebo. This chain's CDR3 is CANHQNLKGTQYF. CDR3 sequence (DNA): TGCGCCAACCATCAGAATCTCAAGGGGACCCAGTACTTC.